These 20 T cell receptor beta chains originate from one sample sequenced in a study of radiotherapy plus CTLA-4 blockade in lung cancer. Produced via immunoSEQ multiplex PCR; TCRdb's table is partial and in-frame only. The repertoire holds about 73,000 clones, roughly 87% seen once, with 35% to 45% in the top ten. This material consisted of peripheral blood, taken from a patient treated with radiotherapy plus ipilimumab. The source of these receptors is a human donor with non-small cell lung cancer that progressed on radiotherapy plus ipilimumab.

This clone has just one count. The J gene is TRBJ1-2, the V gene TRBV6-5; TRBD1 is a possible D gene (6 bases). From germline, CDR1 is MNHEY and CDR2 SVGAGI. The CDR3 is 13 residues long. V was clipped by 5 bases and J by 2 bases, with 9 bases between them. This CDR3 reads CASSPTGNYGYTF. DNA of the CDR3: TGTGCCAGCAGTCCAACAGGGAACTATGGCTACACCTTC.

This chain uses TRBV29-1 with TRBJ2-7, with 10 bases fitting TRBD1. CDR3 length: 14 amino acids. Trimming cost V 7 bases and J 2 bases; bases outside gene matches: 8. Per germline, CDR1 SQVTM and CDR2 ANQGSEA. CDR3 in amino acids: CSDKRDRGAYEQYF. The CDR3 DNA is TGCAGCGATAAACGGGACAGGGGTGCCTACGAGCAGTACTTC.

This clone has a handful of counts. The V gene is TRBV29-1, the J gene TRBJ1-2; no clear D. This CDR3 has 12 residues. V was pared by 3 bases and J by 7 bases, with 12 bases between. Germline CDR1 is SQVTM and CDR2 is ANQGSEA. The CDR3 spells CSVEALRSGYTF. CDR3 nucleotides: TGCAGCGTTGAGGCGCTACGAAGTGGCTACACCTTC.

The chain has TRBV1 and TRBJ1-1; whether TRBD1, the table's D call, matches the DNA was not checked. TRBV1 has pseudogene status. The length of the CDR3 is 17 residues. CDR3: CTSSQVPGLIWNTEAFF. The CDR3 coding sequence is TGCACCAGCAGCCAAGTCCCAGGGTTGATTTGGAACACTGAAGCTTTCTTT.

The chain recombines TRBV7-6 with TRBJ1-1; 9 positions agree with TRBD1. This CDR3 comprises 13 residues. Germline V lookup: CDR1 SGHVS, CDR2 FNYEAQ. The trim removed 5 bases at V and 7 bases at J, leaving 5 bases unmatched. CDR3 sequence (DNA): TGTGCCAGCAGCCCTACAGGGGGCTTTGAAGCTTTCTTT. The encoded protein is CASSPTGGFEAFF.

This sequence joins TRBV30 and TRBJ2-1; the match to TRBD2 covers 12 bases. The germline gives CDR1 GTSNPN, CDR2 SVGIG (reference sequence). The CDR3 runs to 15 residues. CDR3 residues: CAGASGRDSYNEQFF. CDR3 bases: TGTGCTGGAGCTAGCGGGAGGGACTCCTACAATGAGCAGTTCTTC.

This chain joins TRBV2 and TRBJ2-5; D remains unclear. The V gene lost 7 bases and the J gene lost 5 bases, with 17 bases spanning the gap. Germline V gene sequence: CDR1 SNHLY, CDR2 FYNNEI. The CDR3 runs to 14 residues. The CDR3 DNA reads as TGTGCCAGCAAACAAACTTCCTCCGGGGAGACCCAGTACTTC. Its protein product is CASKQTSSGETQYF.

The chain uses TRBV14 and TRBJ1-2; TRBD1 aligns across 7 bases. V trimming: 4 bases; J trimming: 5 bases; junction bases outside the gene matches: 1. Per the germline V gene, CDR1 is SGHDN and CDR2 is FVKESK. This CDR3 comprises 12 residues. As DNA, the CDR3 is TGTGCCAGCAGCCCGGGACAGTATGGCTACACCTTC. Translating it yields CASSPGQYGYTF.

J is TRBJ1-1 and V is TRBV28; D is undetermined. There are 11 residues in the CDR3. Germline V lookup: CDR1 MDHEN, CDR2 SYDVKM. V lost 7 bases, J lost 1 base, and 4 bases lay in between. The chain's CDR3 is CASKWNTEAFF. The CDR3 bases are TGTGCCAGCAAGTGGAACACTGAAGCTTTCTTT.

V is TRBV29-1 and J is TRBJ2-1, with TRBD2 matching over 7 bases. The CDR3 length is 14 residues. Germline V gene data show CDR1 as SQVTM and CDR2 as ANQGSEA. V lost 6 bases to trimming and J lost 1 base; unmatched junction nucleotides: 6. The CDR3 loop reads CSVERDSSYNEQFF. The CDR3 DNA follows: TGCAGCGTGGAGCGGGATAGTTCCTACAATGAGCAGTTCTTC.

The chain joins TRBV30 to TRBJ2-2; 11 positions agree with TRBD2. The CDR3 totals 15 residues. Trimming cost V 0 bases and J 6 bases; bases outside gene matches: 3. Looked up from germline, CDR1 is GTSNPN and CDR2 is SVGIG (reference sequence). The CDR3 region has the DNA TGTGCCTGGAGTGTGCTAGCGGGAGGACCCGGGGAGCTGTTTTTT. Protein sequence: CAWSVLAGGPGELFF.

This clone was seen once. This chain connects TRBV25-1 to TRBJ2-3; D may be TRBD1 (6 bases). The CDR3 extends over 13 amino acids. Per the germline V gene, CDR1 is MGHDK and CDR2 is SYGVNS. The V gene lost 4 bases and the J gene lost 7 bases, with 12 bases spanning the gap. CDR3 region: CASSGRTVNTQYF. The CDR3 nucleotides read TGTGCCAGCAGTGGAAGGACAGTTAATACGCAGTATTTT.

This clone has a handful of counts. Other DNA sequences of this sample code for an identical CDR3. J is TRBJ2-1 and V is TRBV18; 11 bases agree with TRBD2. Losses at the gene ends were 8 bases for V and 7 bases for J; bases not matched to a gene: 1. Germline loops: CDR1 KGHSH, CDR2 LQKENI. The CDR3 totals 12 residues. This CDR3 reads CASTSGSNEQFF. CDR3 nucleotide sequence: TGTGCCAGCACTAGCGGGAGTAATGAGCAGTTCTTC.

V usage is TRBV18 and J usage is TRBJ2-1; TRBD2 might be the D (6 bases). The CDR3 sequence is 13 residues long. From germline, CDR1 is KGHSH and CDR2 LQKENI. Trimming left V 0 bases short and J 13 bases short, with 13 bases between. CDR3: CASSPPSGGAQFF. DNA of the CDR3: TGTGCCAGCTCACCACCCTCAGGAGGGGCTCAGTTCTTC.

Here the CDR3 reads CASSKTGFGQPQHF. The CDR3 bases are TGTGCCAGCAGTAAGACAGGGTTCGGTCAGCCCCAGCATTTT. The chain has TRBV28 and TRBJ1-5; 7 nucleotides match TRBD1. The CDR3 runs 14 residues. V gave up 5 bases and J gave up 6 bases; unmatched junction bases: 7. The germline gives CDR1 MDHEN, CDR2 SYDVKM. Combining the CDR3 with reference TRBV28 and TRBJ1-5 gives the whole variable domain DVKVTQSSRYLVKRTGEKVFLECVQDMDHENMFWYRQDPGLGLRLIYFSYDVKMKEKGDIPEGYSVSREKKERFSLILESASTNQTSMYLCASSKTGFGQPQHFGDGTRLSIL.

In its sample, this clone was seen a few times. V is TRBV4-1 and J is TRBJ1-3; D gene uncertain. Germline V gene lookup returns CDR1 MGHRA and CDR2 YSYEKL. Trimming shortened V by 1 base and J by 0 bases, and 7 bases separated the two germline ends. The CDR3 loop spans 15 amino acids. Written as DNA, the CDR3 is TGCGCCAGCAGCCAAGTATCCCGCTCTGGAAACACCATATATTTT. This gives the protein CASSQVSRSGNTIYF.

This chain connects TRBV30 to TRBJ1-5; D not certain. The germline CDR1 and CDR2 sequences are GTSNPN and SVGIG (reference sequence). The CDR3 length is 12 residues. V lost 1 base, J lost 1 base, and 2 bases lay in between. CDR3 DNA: TGTGCCTGGAGTGGGAGCAATCAGCCCCAGCATTTT. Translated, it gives CAWSGSNQPQHF.

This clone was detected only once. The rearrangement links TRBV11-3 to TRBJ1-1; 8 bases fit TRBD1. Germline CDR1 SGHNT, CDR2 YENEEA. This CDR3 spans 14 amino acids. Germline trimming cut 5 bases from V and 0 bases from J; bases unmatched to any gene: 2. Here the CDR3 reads CASSPDRVNTEAFF. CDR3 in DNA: TGTGCCAGCAGCCCGGACAGGGTGAACACTGAAGCTTTCTTT.

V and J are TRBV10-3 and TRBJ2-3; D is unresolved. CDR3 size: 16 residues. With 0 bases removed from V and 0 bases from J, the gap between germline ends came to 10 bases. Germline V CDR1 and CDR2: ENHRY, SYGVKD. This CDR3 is CAISESEALSTDTQYF. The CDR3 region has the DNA TGTGCCATCAGTGAGTCCGAAGCGCTCAGCACAGATACGCAGTATTTT.

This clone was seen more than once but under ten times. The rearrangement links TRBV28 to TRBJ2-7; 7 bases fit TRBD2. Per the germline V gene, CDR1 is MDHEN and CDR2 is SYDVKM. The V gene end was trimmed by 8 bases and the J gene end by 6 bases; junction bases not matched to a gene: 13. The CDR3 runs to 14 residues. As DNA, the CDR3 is TGTGCCAGCGGTGGGAGTGGGAGGGCCGTCGAGCAGTACTTC. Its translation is CASGGSGRAVEQYF. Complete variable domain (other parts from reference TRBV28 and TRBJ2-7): DVKVTQSSRYLVKRTGEKVFLECVQDMDHENMFWYRQDPGLGLRLIYFSYDVKMKEKGDIPEGYSVSREKKERFSLILESASTNQTSMYLCASGGSGRAVEQYFGPGTRLTVT.